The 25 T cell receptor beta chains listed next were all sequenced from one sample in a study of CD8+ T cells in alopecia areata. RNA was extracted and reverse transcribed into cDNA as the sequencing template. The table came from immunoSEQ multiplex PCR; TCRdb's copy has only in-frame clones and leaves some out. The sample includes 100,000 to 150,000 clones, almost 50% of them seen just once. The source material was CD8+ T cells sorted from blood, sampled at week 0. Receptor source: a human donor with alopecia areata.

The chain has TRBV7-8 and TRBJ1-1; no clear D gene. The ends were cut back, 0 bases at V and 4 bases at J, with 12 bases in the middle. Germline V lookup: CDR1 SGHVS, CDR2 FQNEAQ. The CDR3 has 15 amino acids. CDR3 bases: TGTGCCAGCAGCTTAGCTGGGATTCTGAGCACTGAAGCTTTCTTT. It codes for CASSLAGILSTEAFF. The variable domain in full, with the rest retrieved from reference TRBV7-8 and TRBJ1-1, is GAGVSQSPRYKVAKRGQDVALRCDPISGHVSLFWYQQALGQGPEFLTYFQNEAQLDKSGLPSDRFFAERPEGSVSTLKIQRTQQEDSAVYLCASSLAGILSTEAFFGQGTRLTVV.

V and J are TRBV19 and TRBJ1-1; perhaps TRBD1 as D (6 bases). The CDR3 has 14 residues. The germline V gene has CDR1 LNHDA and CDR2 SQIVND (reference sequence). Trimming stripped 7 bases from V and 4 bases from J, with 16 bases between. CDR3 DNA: TGTGCCAGTAACCTACAGGGAGAGGGCACTGAAGCTTTCTTT. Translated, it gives CASNLQGEGTEAFF.

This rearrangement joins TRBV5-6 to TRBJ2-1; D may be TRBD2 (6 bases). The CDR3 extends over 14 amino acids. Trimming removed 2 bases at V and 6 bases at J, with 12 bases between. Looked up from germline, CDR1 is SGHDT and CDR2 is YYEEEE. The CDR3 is CASSLSGAPNEQFF. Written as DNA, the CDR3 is TGTGCCAGCAGCTTATCGGGAGCGCCCAATGAGCAGTTCTTC.

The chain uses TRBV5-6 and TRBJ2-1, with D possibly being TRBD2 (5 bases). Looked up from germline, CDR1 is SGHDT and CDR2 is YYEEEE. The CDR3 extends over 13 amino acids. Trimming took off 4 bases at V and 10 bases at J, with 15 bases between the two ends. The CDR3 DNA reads TGTGCCAGCAGCGTCGGACTGGTACTCGAGCAGTTCTTC. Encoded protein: CASSVGLVLEQFF.

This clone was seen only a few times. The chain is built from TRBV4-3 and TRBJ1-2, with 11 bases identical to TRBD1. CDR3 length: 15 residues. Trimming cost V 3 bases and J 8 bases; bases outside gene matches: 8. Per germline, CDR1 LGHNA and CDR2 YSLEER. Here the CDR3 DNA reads TGCGCCAGCAGCCAGACCGGGACAGGGGGTAGAGGCTACACCTTC. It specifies CASSQTGTGGRGYTF.

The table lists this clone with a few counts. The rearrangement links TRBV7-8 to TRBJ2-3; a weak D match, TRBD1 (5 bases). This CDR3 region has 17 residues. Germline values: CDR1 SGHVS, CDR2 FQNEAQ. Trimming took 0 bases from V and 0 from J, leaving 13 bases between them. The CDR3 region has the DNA TGTGCCAGCAGCTTAGCGAGGCAGGGTGTGAGCACAGATACGCAGTATTTT. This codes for CASSLARQGVSTDTQYF.

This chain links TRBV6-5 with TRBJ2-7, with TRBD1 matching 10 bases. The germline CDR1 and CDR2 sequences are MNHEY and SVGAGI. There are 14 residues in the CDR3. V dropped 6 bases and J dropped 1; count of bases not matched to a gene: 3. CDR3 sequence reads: CASSGTGASYEQYF. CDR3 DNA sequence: TGTGCCAGCAGCGGGACAGGGGCTTCCTACGAGCAGTACTTC.

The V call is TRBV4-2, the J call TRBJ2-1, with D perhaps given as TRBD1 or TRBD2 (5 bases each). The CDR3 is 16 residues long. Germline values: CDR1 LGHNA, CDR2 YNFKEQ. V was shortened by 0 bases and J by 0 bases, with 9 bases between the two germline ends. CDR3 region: CASSQDEGSSYNEQFF. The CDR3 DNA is TGTGCCAGCAGCCAAGATGAGGGGAGCTCCTACAATGAGCAGTTCTTC.

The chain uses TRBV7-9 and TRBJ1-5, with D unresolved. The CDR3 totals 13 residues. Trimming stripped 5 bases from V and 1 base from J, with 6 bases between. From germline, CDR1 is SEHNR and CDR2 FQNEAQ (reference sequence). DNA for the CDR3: TGTGCCAGCAGCACGGAGAGCAATCAGCCCCAGCATTTT. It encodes CASSTESNQPQHF.

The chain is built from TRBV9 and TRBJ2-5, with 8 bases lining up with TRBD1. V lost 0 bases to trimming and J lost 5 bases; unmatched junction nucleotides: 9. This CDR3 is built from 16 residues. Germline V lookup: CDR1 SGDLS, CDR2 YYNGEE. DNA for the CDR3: TGTGCCAGCAGCGTAGGTTGGCCAGGGGGCCTTGAGACCCAGTACTTC. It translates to CASSVGWPGGLETQYF.

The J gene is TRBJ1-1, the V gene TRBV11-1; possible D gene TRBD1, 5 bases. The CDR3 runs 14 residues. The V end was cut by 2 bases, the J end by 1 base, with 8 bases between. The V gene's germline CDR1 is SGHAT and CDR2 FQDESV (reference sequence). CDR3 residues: CASSLLTGNTEAFF. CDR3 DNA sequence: TGTGCCAGCAGCTTACTAACAGGGAACACTGAAGCTTTCTTT.

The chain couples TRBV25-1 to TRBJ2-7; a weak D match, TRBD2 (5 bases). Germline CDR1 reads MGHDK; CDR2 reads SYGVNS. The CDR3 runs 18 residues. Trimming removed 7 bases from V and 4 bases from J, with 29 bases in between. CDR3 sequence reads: CASTEGSFGHLFKYEQYF. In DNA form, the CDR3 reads TGTGCCAGCACCGAGGGCTCTTTCGGGCATTTATTCAAGTACGAGCAGTACTTC.

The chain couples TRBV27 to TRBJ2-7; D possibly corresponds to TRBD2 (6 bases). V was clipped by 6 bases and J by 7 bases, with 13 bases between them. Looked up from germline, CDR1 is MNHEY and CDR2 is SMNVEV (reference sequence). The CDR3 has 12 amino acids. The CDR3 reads CASSPGGTEQYF. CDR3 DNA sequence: TGTGCCAGCAGCCCCGGTGGGACTGAGCAGTACTTC.

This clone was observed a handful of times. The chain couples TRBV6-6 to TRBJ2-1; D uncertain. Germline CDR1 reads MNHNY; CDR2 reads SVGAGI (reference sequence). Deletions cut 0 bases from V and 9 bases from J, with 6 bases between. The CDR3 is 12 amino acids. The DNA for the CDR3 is TGTGCCAGCAGTTACTCGGGTGGTGAGCAGTTCTTC. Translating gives CASSYSGGEQFF.

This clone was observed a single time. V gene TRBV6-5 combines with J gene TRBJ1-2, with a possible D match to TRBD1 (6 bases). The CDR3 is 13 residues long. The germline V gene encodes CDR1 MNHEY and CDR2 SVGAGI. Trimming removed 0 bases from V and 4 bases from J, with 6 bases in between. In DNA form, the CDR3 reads TGTGCCAGCAGTTACTCGGACAGCTATGGCTACACCTTC. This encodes CASSYSDSYGYTF.

Here the CDR3 reads CSVEDPGTGGDEQYF. The CDR3 nucleotides are TGCAGCGTTGAAGATCCGGGGACAGGGGGCGACGAGCAGTACTTC. This sequence joins TRBV29-1 and TRBJ2-7; 12 positions match TRBD1. The CDR3 is made up of 15 amino acids. The ends lost 0 bases at V and 5 bases at J; junction bases unmatched: 5. CDR1 and CDR2 (germline): SQVTM, ANQGSEA.

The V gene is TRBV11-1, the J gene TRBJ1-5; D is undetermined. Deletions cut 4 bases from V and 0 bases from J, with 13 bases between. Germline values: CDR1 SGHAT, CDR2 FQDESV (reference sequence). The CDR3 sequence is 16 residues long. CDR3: CASSSLGRNSNQPQHF. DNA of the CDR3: TGTGCCAGCAGCTCCCTAGGGCGCAATAGCAATCAGCCCCAGCATTTT.

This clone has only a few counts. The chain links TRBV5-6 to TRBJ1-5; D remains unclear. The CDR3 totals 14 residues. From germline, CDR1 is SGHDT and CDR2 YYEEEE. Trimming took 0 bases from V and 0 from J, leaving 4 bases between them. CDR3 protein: CASSLATSNQPQHF. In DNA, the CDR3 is TGTGCCAGCAGCTTGGCTACTAGCAATCAGCCCCAGCATTTT.

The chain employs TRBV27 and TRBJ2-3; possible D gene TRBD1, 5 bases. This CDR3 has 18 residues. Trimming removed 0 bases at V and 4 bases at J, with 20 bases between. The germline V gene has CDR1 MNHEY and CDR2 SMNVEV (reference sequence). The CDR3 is CASSLSQSRVTKADTQYF. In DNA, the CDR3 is TGTGCCAGCAGTTTATCCCAGAGCAGGGTAACCAAGGCAGATACGCAGTATTTT.

The CDR3 region is CATLTGPQETQYF. The CDR3 nucleotides read TGTGCCACTCTCACAGGGCCTCAAGAGACCCAGTACTTC. V gene TRBV25-1 combines with J gene TRBJ2-5; the D gene is possibly TRBD1 (6 bases). Trimming stripped 10 bases from V and 2 bases from J, with 14 bases between. Germline V lookup: CDR1 MGHDK, CDR2 SYGVNS. There are 13 residues in the CDR3. The full variable domain, its missing parts supplied by reference TRBV25-1 and TRBJ2-5, is EADIYQTPRYLVIGTGKKITLECSQTMGHDKMYWYQQDPGMELHLIHYSYGVNSTEKGDLSSESTVSRIRTEHFPLTLESARPSHTSQYLCATLTGPQETQYFGPGTRLLVL.

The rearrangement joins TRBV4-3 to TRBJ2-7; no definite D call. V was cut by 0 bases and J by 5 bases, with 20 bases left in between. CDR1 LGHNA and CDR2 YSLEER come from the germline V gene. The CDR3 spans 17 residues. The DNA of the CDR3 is TGCGCCAGCAGCCAAGAAATCGTCGACCGAGCTGGGGACGAGCAGTACTTC. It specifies CASSQEIVDRAGDEQYF.

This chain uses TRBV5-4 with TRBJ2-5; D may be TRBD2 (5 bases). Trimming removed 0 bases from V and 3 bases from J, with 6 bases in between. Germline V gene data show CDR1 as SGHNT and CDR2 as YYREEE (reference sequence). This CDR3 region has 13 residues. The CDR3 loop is CASSLVEEETQYF. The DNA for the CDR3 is TGTGCCAGCAGCTTGGTGGAGGAAGAGACCCAGTACTTC.

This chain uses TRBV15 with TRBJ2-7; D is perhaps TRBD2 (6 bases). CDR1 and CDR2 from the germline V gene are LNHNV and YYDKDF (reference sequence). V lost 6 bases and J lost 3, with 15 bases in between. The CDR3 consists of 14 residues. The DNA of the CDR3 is TGTGCCACCAGGGCGACTAGAATTAGCTACGAGCAGTACTTC. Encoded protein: CATRATRISYEQYF.

The DNA for the CDR3 is TGTGCCACCGGGTCTGACGCCGAGGCCTACGAGCAGTACTTC. Translation gives CATGSDAEAYEQYF. The chain uses TRBV15 and TRBJ2-7; D is undetermined. This CDR3 has 14 residues. Germline V gene sequence: CDR1 LNHNV, CDR2 YYDKDF (reference sequence). V gave up 8 bases and J gave up 2 bases, with 16 bases separating them.

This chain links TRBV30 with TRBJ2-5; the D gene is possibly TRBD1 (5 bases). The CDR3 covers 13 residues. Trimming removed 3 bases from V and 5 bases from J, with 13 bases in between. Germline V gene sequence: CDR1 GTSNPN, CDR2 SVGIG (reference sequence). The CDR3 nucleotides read TGTGCCTGGAGCCCTGACAGCCGGGAGACCCAGTACTTC. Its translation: CAWSPDSRETQYF. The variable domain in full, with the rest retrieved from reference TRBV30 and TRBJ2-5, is SQTIHQWPATLVQPVGSPLSLECTVEGTSNPNLYWYRQAAGRGLQLLFYSVGIGQISSEVPQNLSASRPQDRQFILSSKKLLLSDSGFYLCAWSPDSRETQYFGPGTRLLVL.